The 20 T cell receptor beta chains below come from one sample, sequenced in a study of shared clonotypes between healthy human individuals (dated by TCRdb to about 2020). The method was the immunoSEQ multiplex PCR assay. The table comes from immuneACCESS by way of TCRdb, which keeps in-frame sequences with V and J called. Part of the clones is missing from these tables; in studies checked, under half for an unresolved V gene and the rest for unknown reasons. This sample holds 2 million to 2.5 million clones; less than 95% were observed only once. About 0.41% of the sample lies in the top ten. The sequenced sample consisted of naive CD4+ T cells from PBMCs. Sample cell subset or site, as interpreted from the label and publication: CD45RA+ positively selected. The receptors shown here come from a man aged 18 to 30 in good health. Some clones in this sample may be carry-over from other donors' samples.

The chain employs TRBV28 and TRBJ2-7; D gene ambiguous. With 4 bases removed from V and 6 bases from J, the gap between germline ends came to 10 bases. The germline V gene has CDR1 MDHEN and CDR2 SYDVKM. The length of the CDR3 is 12 residues. Here the CDR3 DNA reads TGTGCCAGCAGTTATCTAGGTGCCGAGCAGTACTTC. Translated: CASSYLGAEQYF.

The J gene is TRBJ2-2, the V gene TRBV7-6; 9 bases are shared with TRBD2. After removal of 3 bases from V and 4 bases from J, the junction contained 9 bases not matched to a gene. The CDR3 runs to 17 residues. Germline-derived CDR1 and CDR2 are SGHVS and FNYEAQ. CDR3 residues: CASSFRAGGAGTGELFF. CDR3 nucleotides: TGTGCCAGCAGCTTCCGCGCGGGAGGGGCGGGCACCGGGGAGCTGTTTTTT.

The chain uses TRBV5-1 and TRBJ2-5, with D perhaps TRBD1 (5 bases). V was shortened by 5 bases and J by 4 bases, with 15 bases between the two germline ends. The CDR3 contains 14 residues. Germline assignment: CDR1 SGHRS and CDR2 YFSETQ. In DNA, the CDR3 is TGCGCCAGCAGTCGGGCCTCCAGGGCAGAGACCCAGTACTTC. Its translation is CASSRASRAETQYF.

V is TRBV7-3 and J is TRBJ2-2; TRBD1 agrees at 7 bases. This CDR3 is built from 15 residues. Germline assignment: CDR1 SGHTA and CDR2 FQGTGA. Trimming removed 3 bases from V and 7 bases from J; junction bases left unmatched: 8. CDR3 region: CASSLLGGDGGELFF. CDR3 sequence (DNA): TGTGCCAGCAGCTTGTTAGGGGGCGATGGCGGGGAGCTGTTTTTT.

The rearrangement links TRBV5-4 to TRBJ2-1; tentatively, D is TRBD2 (6 bases). Per the germline V gene, CDR1 is SGHNT and CDR2 is YYREEE (reference sequence). CDR3 length equals 15 residues. Trimming took off 3 bases at V and 7 bases at J, with 17 bases between the two ends. CDR3 sequence (DNA): TGTGCCAGCAGCTGGGGTCAGACTAGTTTTAATGAGCAGTTCTTC. Translating gives CASSWGQTSFNEQFF.

A remark on this clone: The junction differs from germline at one of its ends, possibly a read error. This CDR3 is CASIRLAGSYSEQFF. The CDR3 DNA follows: TGTGCCAGCATCAGACTAGCGGGATCCTACAGTGAGCAGTTCTTC. The chain joins TRBV11-2 to TRBJ2-1; 11 positions match TRBD2. Germline V gene data show CDR1 as SGHAT and CDR2 as FQNNGV. The CDR3 sequence is 15 residues long.

This chain links TRBV5-1 with TRBJ2-7; D ambiguous. The CDR3 is 12 amino acids. CDR1 SGHRS and CDR2 YFSETQ come from the germline V gene. The V and J ends lost 1 base and 6 bases respectively, with 8 bases between them. The CDR3 protein is CASSLKAAEQYF. The CDR3 DNA reads as TGCGCCAGCAGCTTGAAGGCGGCCGAGCAGTACTTC. Combining the CDR3 with reference TRBV5-1 and TRBJ2-7 gives the whole variable domain KAGVTQTPRYLIKTRGQQVTLSCSPISGHRSVSWYQQTPGQGLQFLFEYFSETQRNKGNFPGRFSGRQFSNSRSEMNVSTLELGDSALYLCASSLKAAEQYFGPGTRLTVT.

V gene TRBV7-8 combines with J gene TRBJ1-5; TRBD1 aligns across 8 bases. The CDR3 sequence is 18 residues long. From germline, CDR1 is SGHVS and CDR2 FQNEAQ. With V trimmed by 5 bases and J by 7 bases, 19 bases remained unmatched. CDR3 in amino acids: CASSPEPLDRVRGQPQHF. Here the CDR3 DNA reads TGTGCCAGCAGCCCGGAGCCTCTGGACAGGGTCCGGGGGCAGCCCCAGCATTTT.

The gene calls are TRBV18 and TRBJ1-4; D not certain. The CDR3 is made up of 18 amino acids. Germline CDR1 reads KGHSH; CDR2 reads LQKENI. Trimming cost V 0 bases and J 7 bases, with 21 bases left between them. CDR3 DNA sequence: TGTGCCAGCTCACCACCGCGCGGCAAGGAGGATGAGGGTGAAAAACTGTTTTTT. This translates into CASSPPRGKEDEGEKLFF.

This clone appeared once. This sequence joins TRBV28 and TRBJ2-2, with a possible D match to TRBD1 (6 bases). The V end lost 2 bases, the J end lost 4 bases, and 11 bases lay between the germline ends. CDR3 length: 15 residues. Germline CDR1 is MDHEN and CDR2 is SYDVKM. The CDR3 DNA reads TGTGCCAGCAGTTTAGGGAACAGGGCCACCGGGGAGCTGTTTTTT. Translation gives CASSLGNRATGELFF. Filled out from reference TRBV28 and TRBJ2-2, the complete variable domain reads DVKVTQSSRYLVKRTGEKVFLECVQDMDHENMFWYRQDPGLGLRLIYFSYDVKMKEKGDIPEGYSVSREKKERFSLILESASTNQTSMYLCASSLGNRATGELFFGEGSRLTVL.

The V call is TRBV6-5, the J call TRBJ1-2; a possible D gene is TRBD1 (5 bases). V was trimmed by 4 bases and J by 2 bases, leaving 14 bases between them. Germline assignment: CDR1 MNHEY and CDR2 SVGAGI. The CDR3 runs 15 residues. The CDR3 bases are TGTGCCAGCAGTTCCCCCCGGGACGGCAACTATGGCTACACCTTC. It yields the protein CASSSPRDGNYGYTF.

The V call is TRBV9, the J call TRBJ2-5; D gene unclear. The CDR3 length is 11 residues. Germline lookup yields CDR1 SGDLS and CDR2 YYNGEE. The ends were cut back, 5 bases at V and 7 bases at J, with 9 bases in the middle. The CDR3 coding sequence is TGTGCCAGCAGTGCTGCCGGGACCCAGTACTTC. Residues: CASSAAGTQYF.

This sequence joins TRBV7-2 and TRBJ2-1; 9 nucleotides line up with TRBD2. The J segment lost 7 bases and the V segment lost 4 bases, leaving 17 bases of the junction unmatched. The CDR3 totals 18 residues. Germline values: CDR1 SGHTA, CDR2 FQGNSA. The CDR3 region has the DNA TGTGCCAGCAGCTCCCGCCGCGGGGGGGCCGGCGGGTGGAATGAGCAGTTCTTC. This encodes CASSSRRGGAGGWNEQFF.

This chain links TRBV7-9 with TRBJ1-3; D is perhaps TRBD1 (5 bases). There are 18 residues in the CDR3. CDR1 SEHNR and CDR2 FQNEAQ come from the germline V gene (reference sequence). V was cut by 5 bases and J by 0 bases, with 20 bases left in between. The CDR3 region has the DNA TGTGCCAGCAGCACCACGGCTTGGGGGGAGAGCTCTGGAAACACCATATATTTT. Amino acids: CASSTTAWGESSGNTIYF. The full variable domain, rest sourced from reference TRBV7-9 and TRBJ1-3, is DTGVSQNPRHKITKRGQNVTFRCDPISEHNRLYWYRQTLGQGPEFLTYFQNEAQLEKSRLLSDRFSAERPKGSFSTLEIQRTEQGDSAMYLCASSTTAWGESSGNTIYFGEGSWLTVV.

This clone has a single count. One junction end does not reproduce the germline sequence, and a read error may be involved. The chain uses TRBV5-4 and TRBJ2-2; maybe TRBD2 (5 bases). Germline CDR1 and CDR2: SGHNT and YYREEE (reference sequence). The CDR3 sequence is 16 residues long. The CDR3 reads CASTLSGSASGGELFF. The CDR3 region has the DNA TGTGCCAGCACCTTGAGCGGATCTGCCTCGGGTGGGGAGCTGTTTTTT.

CDR3 sequence (DNA): TGTGCCAGCAGCCCCGGTAGGCCGAACACTGAAGCTTTCTTT. Translated, it gives CASSPGRPNTEAFF. The V call is TRBV7-2, the J call TRBJ1-1; D remains ambiguous. Germline V gene sequence: CDR1 SGHTA, CDR2 FQGNSA. V lost 5 bases and J 1 base, leaving 11 bases between the germline ends. The CDR3 spans 14 residues.

The chain carries TRBV4-1 and TRBJ2-5, with D perhaps given as TRBD1 or TRBD2 (5 bases each). Deletions cut 4 bases from V and 0 bases from J, with 15 bases between. Germline V gene sequence: CDR1 MGHRA, CDR2 YSYEKL. This CDR3 contains 16 residues. The CDR3 DNA reads TGCGCCAGCAGCCTTACGGCCGGGACCCACCAAGAGACCCAGTACTTC. This sequence encodes CASSLTAGTHQETQYF.

The rearrangement links TRBV7-9 to TRBJ1-1; a possible D gene is TRBD1 (6 bases). The V and J ends lost 6 bases and 4 bases respectively, with 18 bases between them. CDR1 and CDR2 from the germline V gene are SEHNR and FQNEAQ (reference sequence). The CDR3 contains 15 residues. The CDR3 sequence is CASRPHGGPGTEAFF. The CDR3 DNA sequence: TGTGCCAGCAGACCTCACGGGGGGCCAGGCACTGAAGCTTTCTTT.

The rearrangement joins TRBV10-2 to TRBJ2-3; 7 bases map to TRBD1. There are 15 residues in the CDR3. CDR1 and CDR2 (germline): WSHSY, SAAADI. With 6 bases clipped from V and 3 bases from J, the junction kept 9 bases outside the gene matches. CDR3 loop: CASRTTGVETDTQYF. CDR3 nucleotides: TGCGCCAGCAGAACCACAGGGGTTGAGACAGATACGCAGTATTTT.

J is TRBJ2-1 and V is TRBV7-9; no firm D call. Trimming removed 0 bases from V and 0 bases from J, with 15 bases in between. CDR1 and CDR2 (germline): SEHNR, FQNEAQ (reference sequence). This CDR3 spans 18 amino acids. The CDR3 region is CASSLATASRSSYNEQFF. The CDR3 bases are TGTGCCAGCAGCTTAGCGACGGCCTCCAGAAGCTCCTACAATGAGCAGTTCTTC.